The 7 T cell receptor beta chains in this list originate from one sample, sequenced in a study of cytomegalovirus exposure and HLA in healthy donors (dated by TCRdb to 2016 to 2017). Libraries were constructed by the immunoSEQ multiplex PCR assay. For the multiplex PCR, a mixture combining 60 forward primers for TCR Vbeta segments and 13 reverse primers for TCR Jbeta segments was used. TCRdb carries this immuneACCESS record with in-frame sequences only. Its versions omit some clonotypes, under half of them owing to an unresolved V gene in the studies checked, with the rest unexplained. Within this sample are 150,000 to 200,000 clones, with approximately 78% of them counted one time only. In total, the top ten clones hold over 12% of the sample. Input material: PBMCs. Receptors were obtained from a woman in her 30s in good health and CMV-seropositive.

This chain joins TRBV11-3 and TRBJ2-7; the D is unclear. Per the germline V gene, CDR1 is SGHNT and CDR2 is YENEEA. V lost 1 base to trimming and J lost 0 bases, with 13 bases between them. This CDR3 spans 16 amino acids. CDR3 nucleotides: TGTGCCAGCAGCTTAGGAGGAGCCCCTAGCTCCTACGAGCAGTACTTC. Translation: CASSLGGAPSSYEQYF.

The V call is TRBV6-6, the J call TRBJ2-7; 8 nucleotides line up with TRBD1. V gave up 7 bases and J gave up 6 bases; unmatched junction bases: 17. Germline V lookup: CDR1 MNHNY, CDR2 SVGAGI (reference sequence). This CDR3 is built from 16 residues. This CDR3 reads CASKNRGQEKVGEQYF. DNA for the CDR3: TGTGCCAGCAAGAATAGGGGACAGGAAAAGGTGGGCGAGCAGTACTTC.

This clone has just a few counts. This sequence joins TRBV27 and TRBJ2-5; 14 nucleotides align to TRBD2. This CDR3 has 17 residues. V trimming: 5 bases; J trimming: 5 bases; junction bases outside the gene matches: 10. The germline V gene has CDR1 MNHEY and CDR2 SMNVEV (reference sequence). CDR3 sequence: CASSRRLAGGPRETQYF. In nucleotides, the CDR3 is TGTGCCAGCAGTCGAAGACTAGCGGGAGGGCCCAGGGAGACCCAGTACTTC.

The chain is built from TRBV7-2 and TRBJ1-1; tentatively, D is TRBD1 (5 bases). The V end was cut by 5 bases, the J end by 7 bases, with 11 bases between. The CDR3 is 12 amino acids. Germline CDR1 reads SGHTA; CDR2 reads FQGNSA. CDR3 sequence reads: CASSRIRDEAFF. The CDR3 nucleotides are TGTGCCAGCAGCCGGATCAGGGATGAAGCTTTCTTT.

The chain employs TRBV2 and TRBJ1-1; TRBD1 might be the D (5 bases). Germline V gene data show CDR1 as SNHLY and CDR2 as FYNNEI. This CDR3 has 15 residues. V was cut by 8 bases and J by 3 bases, with 19 bases left in between. The CDR3 sequence: CASVRWAQGDTEAFF. The CDR3 DNA follows: TGTGCCAGCGTTAGGTGGGCCCAAGGGGACACTGAAGCTTTCTTT.

The CDR3, as DNA: TGTGCCAGCAGCCTACTTTCCGGGGGGAACACTGAAGCTTTCTTT. Its protein is CASSLLSGGNTEAFF. The chain uses TRBV14 and TRBJ1-1, with D possibly TRBD1 on 5 matching bases. Germline V gives CDR1 SGHDN, CDR2 FVKESK. The CDR3 has 15 amino acids. V was cut by 4 bases and J by 1 base, with 13 bases left in between.

This chain's CDR3 is CASSLIAGVDTQYF. DNA of the CDR3: TGTGCCAGCAGTCTGATAGCGGGAGTAGATACGCAGTATTTT. V gene TRBV27 combines with J gene TRBJ2-3; 9 bases map to TRBD2. CDR1 and CDR2 from the germline V gene are MNHEY and SMNVEV (reference sequence). This CDR3 has 14 amino acids. V trimming: 5 bases; J trimming: 5 bases; junction bases outside the gene matches: 5.